This TCR beta chain was obtained from a study of blood T cell repertoires in COVID-19. As originally analysed: Amplification of reference gene primers provided the estimated nucleated cell counts. Produced via immunoSEQ multiplex PCR; TCRdb's table is partial and in-frame only. D and trimming were read from the DNA, whereas the V and J calls and clone size are those reported in that table. The repertoire includes over 100,000 clones, about nine tenths of them detected once, and roughly 10% sits in the top ten. V was shortened by 5 bases and J by 5 bases, with 6 bases between the two germline ends. The CDR3 consists of 11 residues.

Material: peripheral blood. This clonotype originated in a woman aged 70 to 79 with COVID-19, enrolled during active disease. This sequence joins TRBV12-3 or TRBV12-4 and TRBJ1-1; D gene uncertain. In DNA form, the CDR3 reads TGTGCCAGCAGTCCACAGACTGAAGCTTTCTTT. Translating gives CASSPQTEAFF.